This T cell receptor beta chain was captured in a study of early T cells in non-severe SARS-CoV-2 infection. On the study more broadly: The input, bulk RNA from unsorted whole blood, was sequenced, and chains were unpaired. General study results and limits: Anti-spike CD8 responses were favored by VDJdb matching, which missed private and CD4 specificities.

Attachment of unique molecular identifiers to individual cDNA molecules was performed. Each CDR3 protein is one row after TCRdb ran MiXCR on the 5' RACE reads. The table has 45,000 to 50,000 distinct CDR3 sequences, around 5.6% seen once; the top ten hold roughly 4.8%. Points on this clonotype: Its antigen is still unknown.

CDR3 size: 14 residues. V was clipped by 5 bases and J by 5 bases; unmatched bases: 5. Germline CDR1 reads SGHTA; CDR2 reads FQGNSA. The source material was whole blood. The clonotype was recovered from an adult who was a healthcare worker with PCR-confirmed SARS-CoV-2 infection or an uninfected control (not recorded which). This chain joins TRBV7-2 and TRBJ2-7; 11 nucleotides match TRBD2. The chain's CDR3 is CASSILAGEDEQYF. CDR3 coding DNA: TGTGCCAGCAGCATACTAGCGGGGGAGGACGAGCAGTACTTC.